This T cell receptor beta chain came from a study of Graves' ophthalmopathy and Graves' hyperthyroidism. At the level of the study: The term stable hyperthyroidism indicated an absence of ophthalmopathy within 18 months of follow-up.

Hyperthyroidism patients were newly diagnosed, under 2 months' duration, aged 18 to 65. General study findings and limits: Sensitivity reached 85% to 90% and specificity roughly 81% for a 13-signature model separating ophthalmopathy from stable hyperthyroidism. Most expanded clonotypes from thyroid (those above 0.001 frequency) were also found in blood.

About this clonotype itself: The antigen is not known.

TCR beta CDR3 regions were amplified from RNA transcripts. Scientists carried out first-round RT-PCR using HTBI primers and then a second-round multiplex PCR. Via MiXCR, TCRdb re-called the multiplex PCR reads, giving one row per CDR3 protein. This table holds over a million distinct CDR3 sequences, about 38% found once. Unmatched junction bases numbered 5, after V lost 6 bases and J lost 9 bases. The CDR3 extends over 14 amino acids. The clonotype originates from an adult man with Graves' hyperthyroidism. This chain joins TRBV12-3 or TRBV12-4 and TRBJ2-1, with 13 bases aligning to TRBD2. Sequencing used peripheral blood or thyroid tissue (not recorded which). The CDR3: CASRLAGGRSEQFF. DNA of the CDR3: TGTGCCAGCAGACTAGCGGGAGGGCGAAGTGAGCAGTTCTTC.